This TCR beta chain derives from a study of shared clonotypes between healthy human individuals. V lost 4 bases and J lost 4, with 13 bases in between. The CDR3 sequence is 14 residues long. In germline, CDR1 is SGHDN, CDR2 FVKESK. Adult Caucasians living in Nashville, Tennessee made up all of the donors. The study, taken as a whole, reports: A handful of donors showed sharing of about 4.7% of naive CD4 clonotypes.

Comments on this clone: As yet, its antigen is unknown.

Clones were sequenced by immunoSEQ multiplex PCR, and TCRdb holds only the in-frame ones, with some missing. The sample comprises 2 million to 2.5 million clones, 85% to 95% of which are singletons, and 0.39% rests with the top ten. The specimen sequenced was naive CD4+ T cells from PBMCs. As to subset: CD45RA+ positively selected. The chain uses TRBV14 and TRBJ1-2; D uncertain. The TCR sequence derives from a man between 18 and 35 years old in good health. Some clones in this sample may be carry-over from other donors' samples. CDR3 residues: CASSPQLGLYGYTF. DNA of the CDR3: TGTGCCAGCAGCCCGCAGCTAGGGCTCTATGGCTACACCTTC.